This is a list of T cell receptor beta chains from one sample in a study of vaccination and CD4 T cells after COVID-19. TCRdb itself ran the PCR reads through MiXCR, one entry per CDR3 protein. The sample includes some 20,000 distinct CDR3 sequences, 43% of them seen just once. These receptors lack a known antigen. This sample comprised CD4+ T cells from blood, cultured in vitro, obtained after SARS-CoV-2 vaccination. The receptors come from a human donor who had recovered from COVID-19. The CDR3 runs from the conserved cysteine through the conserved F or W. The order of the fields is V gene, J gene, CDR3 protein.

TRBV20-1,TRBJ2-7,CSAFTGTGATYEQYF
TRBV6-2/TRBV6-3,TRBJ2-7,CASSYFTGDTYEQYF
TRBV7-9,TRBJ1-1,CASSLRTGTNTEAFF
TRBV6-2/TRBV6-3,TRBJ2-5,CASSYSRDRGERETQCF
TRBV6-1,TRBJ2-2,CAGSGRDGGELFF
TRBV28,TRBJ1-5,CASSFAGSSGNQPQHF
TRBV6-5,TRBJ2-7,CASSYPGQGEQYF
TRBV6-2/TRBV6-3,TRBJ1-1,CASSYPSRKGATEAFF
TRBV5-4,TRBJ2-3,CASRAGRADTQYF
TRBV7-9,TRBJ1-1,CASSSRQYTEAFF
TRBV19,TRBJ1-6,CASSIRDRNSPLHF
TRBV7-3,TRBJ2-2,CASSRGLAGVTGELFF
TRBV2,TRBJ2-7,CASSEEVQSEQYF
TRBV27,TRBJ1-6,CASSSGTRGGYNSPLHF
TRBV4-3,TRBJ1-2,CASSQDLNGIYYGYTF
TRBV15,TRBJ1-1,CATSRVGLPEAFF
TRBV7-6,TRBJ1-4,CASSLGQGNEKLFF
TRBV6-1,TRBJ2-7,CASSIAWDYEQYF
TRBV7-9,TRBJ1-2,CASSLAGEGLGGYTF
TRBV28,TRBJ2-5,CASSFRDQETQYF
TRBV2,TRBJ2-5,CASSEAWRGETQYF
TRBV9,TRBJ2-7,CASSPQGLAGTYEQYF
TRBV5-1,TRBJ2-3,CASSLGRGRTDTQYF
TRBV7-6,TRBJ1-6,CASSLGHRGNSPLHF
TRBV27,TRBJ1-1,CASSFSGNTEAFF
TRBV10-3,TRBJ1-5,CAISESKGGDQPQHF
TRBV20-1,TRBJ1-1,CSAPLTAEAFF
TRBV4-3,TRBJ2-3,CASSQEGTGVADTQYF
TRBV19,TRBJ1-2,CASTKDRVHGYTF
TRBV6-1,TRBJ1-2,CASSETVLGQAYGYTF
TRBV6-1,TRBJ2-7,CASRTRGGSYEQYF
TRBV7-2,TRBJ1-6,CASKGGTGPSPLHF
TRBV6-1,TRBJ2-7,CASSNGPSYEQYF
TRBV6-1,TRBJ2-7,CASSESLAGTYEQYF
TRBV7-9,TRBJ1-2,CAGGSNYGYTF
TRBV6-5,TRBJ2-3,CASSYGSGGSGDTQYF
TRBV19,TRBJ1-5,CASRPPGDQPQHF
TRBV7-9,TRBJ2-7,CASSSVRGDSSYEQYF
TRBV19,TRBJ2-1,CASSMGVEQFF
TRBV12-3/TRBV12-4,TRBJ2-5,CASRTSGGGETQYF
TRBV7-2,TRBJ2-3,CASSLEGGMTDTQYF
TRBV7-9,TRBJ1-3,CASSLEGGGNTIYF
TRBV6-2/TRBV6-3,TRBJ1-2,CASSGDSAYGYTF
TRBV20-1,TRBJ2-5,CSARDFGYQETQYF
TRBV7-2,TRBJ1-2,CASSLQGTGVGYTF
TRBV11-2,TRBJ2-7,CASSRTASSYEQYF
TRBV27,TRBJ2-7,CASSLLGGEAYEQYF
TRBV12-1,TRBJ2-5,CASTVTGGQETQYF
TRBV7-8,TRBJ1-6,CASSSDRASNSPLHF
TRBV7-2,TRBJ2-3,CASSLGLAGGADTQYF
TRBV5-4,TRBJ1-1,CASSPGQIRSEAFF
TRBV20-1,TRBJ2-5,CSLNRFQETQYF
TRBV11-1,TRBJ2-3,CASTRGAGLVHTQYF
TRBV6-5,TRBJ1-2,CASSYSTGTGLYGYTF
TRBV4-3,TRBJ1-2,CASSLGTGDYGYGYTF
TRBV7-2,TRBJ2-2,CASSLAGDVKARELFF
TRBV19,TRBJ1-2,CASRHSGRQGGYGYTF
TRBV28,TRBJ1-2,CASSFLTYGYTF
TRBV29-1,TRBJ2-3,CSVLSGNTDTQYF
TRBV7-8,TRBJ2-3,CASSYLGQGSTDTQYF